These 31 T cell receptor beta chains were all obtained from the same sample, sequenced in a study of shared T cell receptors in the human thymus. Assay used: immunoSEQ multiplex PCR; TCRdb lists only in-frame clones, some missing. The repertoire holds hundreds of thousands of clones, roughly 88% seen once, with 0.0095% to 0.013% in the top ten. The same data also went into a second study, on human thymus T cells.

The sequenced material came from thymocytes. The receptor set was obtained from a boy under three years old with a congenital heart defect.

This chain links TRBV6-1 with TRBJ2-7, with D uncertain. Trimming took 1 base from V and 3 from J, leaving 7 bases between them. This CDR3 contains 13 residues. The germline CDR1 and CDR2 sequences are MNHNS and SASEGT. This CDR3 is CASSEGRNYEQYF. The CDR3, as DNA: TGTGCCAGCAGTGAAGGCAGAAACTACGAGCAGTACTTC.

Only one count was recorded for this clone. This chain uses TRBV7-7 with TRBJ2-5; tentatively, D is TRBD1 (6 bases). CDR3 length equals 14 residues. V was clipped by 1 base and J by 2 bases, with 8 bases between them. CDR1 SSHAT and CDR2 FNYEAQ come from the germline V gene (reference sequence). As DNA, the CDR3 is TGTGCCAGCAGCTTAGGGGGGCGGCAAGAGACCCAGTACTTC. This sequence encodes CASSLGGRQETQYF.

V gene TRBV25-1 combines with J gene TRBJ1-3, with unresolved D. Trimming took 0 bases from V and 0 from J, leaving 12 bases between them. The V gene's germline CDR1 is MGHDK and CDR2 SYGVNS. CDR3 length: 17 residues. CDR3 bases: TGTGCCAGCAGTGAATATCAGACGGGAGCCTCTGGAAACACCATATATTTT. Amino acids: CASSEYQTGASGNTIYF.

The chain is built from TRBV15 and TRBJ1-1; D might be TRBD1 (6 bases). Trimming took off 3 bases at V and 4 bases at J, with 15 bases between the two ends. The CDR3 extends over 15 amino acids. CDR1 is LNHNV and CDR2 is YYDKDF in the germline V gene (reference sequence). This chain's CDR3 is CATSRVTGPTTEAFF. The CDR3 region has the DNA TGTGCCACCAGCAGGGTAACAGGGCCGACCACTGAAGCTTTCTTT.

This clone occurred once. The chain has TRBV6-5 and TRBJ1-4, with TRBD1 as a possible D gene (5 bases). Trimming pared 2 bases from V and 4 bases from J, leaving 11 bases between. The CDR3 covers 15 residues. Germline assignment: CDR1 MNHEY and CDR2 SVGAGI. The CDR3 reads CASSYLPQGNEKLFF. CDR3 DNA sequence: TGTGCCAGCAGTTACCTCCCCCAGGGTAATGAAAAACTGTTTTTT.

The rearrangement uses TRBV27 and TRBJ1-2; D may be TRBD1 (6 bases). Germline-derived CDR1 and CDR2 are MNHEY and SMNVEV (reference sequence). This CDR3 spans 13 amino acids. Trimming removed 7 bases from V and 0 bases from J, with 9 bases in between. The CDR3 loop is CASKGQPNYGYTF. CDR3 bases: TGTGCCAGCAAAGGACAGCCTAACTATGGCTACACCTTC.

The rearrangement uses TRBV10-3 and TRBJ2-1; 8 bases are shared with TRBD2. CDR3 length: 12 amino acids. Losses at the gene ends were 11 bases for V and 8 bases for J; bases not matched to a gene: 8. Germline V lookup: CDR1 ENHRY, CDR2 SYGVKD. In DNA form, the CDR3 reads TGTGCCGCGGGTAGCGGGGTGGATGAGCAGTTCTTC. This encodes CAAGSGVDEQFF.

The V call is TRBV27, the J call TRBJ2-5; 8 nucleotides align to TRBD1. The CDR3 runs 15 residues. Germline V lookup: CDR1 MNHEY, CDR2 SMNVEV (reference sequence). V lost 5 bases, J lost 7 bases, and 12 bases stayed unmatched. Here the CDR3 DNA reads TGTGCCAGCAGTCGAACAGGGGGAGAAAGGTGGACCCAGTACTTC. This gives the protein CASSRTGGERWTQYF.

The V call is TRBV11-3, the J call TRBJ1-5; no clear D. Looked up from germline, CDR1 is SGHNT and CDR2 is YENEEA. The CDR3 is 15 residues long. Trimming removed 2 bases from V and 0 bases from J, with 8 bases in between. The CDR3 sequence: CASSLRVYSNQPQHF. CDR3 nucleotides: TGTGCCAGCAGCTTACGGGTTTATAGCAATCAGCCCCAGCATTTT.

The rearrangement joins TRBV5-1 to TRBJ2-3, with a tentative D call TRBD2 (6 bases). Trimming removed 4 bases at V and 3 bases at J, with 9 bases between. This CDR3 region has 13 residues. Germline loops: CDR1 SGHRS, CDR2 YFSETQ. CDR3 coding DNA: TGCGCCAGCAGCCCCGGGACTACAGATACGCAGTATTTT. Translating it yields CASSPGTTDTQYF.

A few counts support this clone. The chain uses TRBV19 and TRBJ2-7; tentative D call: TRBD1 (5 bases). V lost 3 bases and J 5 bases, leaving 11 bases between the germline ends. This CDR3 comprises 13 residues. Germline loops: CDR1 LNHDA, CDR2 SQIVND (reference sequence). The CDR3 here is CASSIYGAHEQYF. DNA of the CDR3: TGTGCCAGTAGTATCTATGGGGCCCACGAGCAGTACTTC.

The V call is TRBV20-1, the J call TRBJ2-2; D not resolved. Germline CDR1 is DFQATT and CDR2 is SNEGSKA (reference sequence). V lost 3 bases to trimming and J lost 6 bases, with 5 bases between them. This CDR3 region has 11 residues. This CDR3 is CSARQSGELFF. The CDR3 nucleotides are TGCAGTGCTAGGCAGTCCGGGGAGCTGTTTTTT.

The rearrangement links TRBV28 to TRBJ1-5, with 8 nucleotides matching TRBD1. Germline V gene data show CDR1 as MDHEN and CDR2 as SYDVKM. The CDR3 spans 15 residues. V lost 5 bases and J lost 4; bases outside the gene matches: 7. The CDR3 nucleotides read TGTGCCAGCAGTGGACAGGGCCCTCGGAATCAGCCCCAGCATTTT. This translates into CASSGQGPRNQPQHF.

The genes are TRBV9 and TRBJ1-2; no clear D gene. Germline loops: CDR1 SGDLS, CDR2 YYNGEE. The CDR3 has 13 residues. V shed 0 bases and J shed 8 bases, with 11 bases lying between them. This chain's CDR3 is CASSVVRGSGYTF. CDR3 nucleotide sequence: TGTGCCAGCAGCGTAGTCAGAGGGAGCGGCTACACCTTC. Based on the CDR3 plus reference TRBV9 and TRBJ1-2, the full variable domain is DSGVTQTPKHLITATGQRVTLRCSPRSGDLSVYWYQQSLDQGLQFLIQYYNGEERAKGNILERFSAQQFPDLHSELNLSSLELGDSALYFCASSVVRGSGYTFGSGTRLTVV.

The rearrangement links TRBV27 to TRBJ2-7; TRBD2 matches at 7 bases. The CDR3 loop spans 15 amino acids. The V segment lost 3 bases and the J segment 4 bases; nucleotides outside the gene matches: 9. The germline gives CDR1 MNHEY, CDR2 SMNVEV (reference sequence). The CDR3 is CASSLSTSLRYEQYF. DNA of the CDR3: TGTGCCAGCAGTTTGTCGACTAGCCTCCGATACGAGCAGTACTTC.

The V call is TRBV9, the J call TRBJ1-2; 9 bases align to TRBD1. J lost 6 bases, V lost 4 bases, and 7 bases had no gene match. Germline V gene data show CDR1 as SGDLS and CDR2 as YYNGEE. The CDR3 contains 14 residues. The CDR3 bases are TGTGCCAGCAGCCCGGCACAGGGGGCGCATGGCTACACCTTC. Translating gives CASSPAQGAHGYTF.

This chain joins TRBV6-6 and TRBJ2-3, with a possible D match to TRBD1 (6 bases). Germline CDR1 and CDR2: MNHNY and SVGAGI (reference sequence). The CDR3 has 14 residues. The V and J ends lost 0 bases and 4 bases respectively, with 8 bases between them. This CDR3 is CASSYSHRADTQYF. The CDR3 DNA reads TGTGCCAGCAGTTACTCCCACAGGGCAGATACGCAGTATTTT.

In this sample, this clone turned up a few times. The chain has TRBV4-3 and TRBJ2-6; D uncertain. V was trimmed by 0 bases and J by 3 bases, leaving 3 bases between them. The germline CDR1 and CDR2 sequences are LGHNA and YSLEER. The CDR3 consists of 14 residues. The CDR3: CASSQDSGANVLTF. CDR3 DNA sequence: TGCGCCAGCAGCCAAGATAGTGGGGCCAACGTCCTGACTTTC.

The J gene is TRBJ2-1, the V gene TRBV18, with a tentative D call TRBD2 (5 bases). The V gene's germline CDR1 is KGHSH and CDR2 LQKENI. V was clipped by 3 bases and J by 4 bases, with 10 bases between them. The CDR3 runs to 14 residues. CDR3 nucleotide sequence: TGTGCCAGCTCACCCAGCGGAAAATACAATGAGCAGTTCTTC. Amino acids: CASSPSGKYNEQFF. The full variable domain, with the rest looked up from reference TRBV18 and TRBJ2-1, is NAGVMQNPRHLVRRRGQEARLRCSPMKGHSHVYWYRQLPEEGLKFMVYLQKENIIDESGMPKERFSAEFPKEGPSILRIQQVVRGDSAAYFCASSPSGKYNEQFFGPGTRLTVL.

The CDR3 here is CASSFGLAGVRGTGELFF. The CDR3 bases are TGTGCCAGCAGCTTCGGACTAGCGGGAGTGAGGGGCACCGGGGAGCTGTTTTTT. The chain joins TRBV5-4 to TRBJ2-2; 13 bases fit TRBD2. The CDR3 is 18 amino acids. J was trimmed by 4 bases and V by 2 bases; bases with no gene match: 8. CDR1 is SGHNT, CDR2 YYREEE, per germline (reference sequence).

The chain links TRBV7-2 to TRBJ2-2, with D uncertain. The V gene lost 4 bases and the J gene lost 3 bases, with 12 bases spanning the gap. Per germline, CDR1 SGHTA and CDR2 FQGNSA. The CDR3 has 15 residues. The CDR3 is CASSWALKHTGELFF. The CDR3, as DNA: TGTGCCAGCAGCTGGGCCTTAAAACACACCGGGGAGCTGTTTTTT.

The V gene is TRBV10-3, the J gene TRBJ2-7, with D tentatively TRBD1 (6 bases). V was clipped by 2 bases and J by 5 bases, with 19 bases between them. This CDR3 comprises 16 residues. Germline V lookup: CDR1 ENHRY, CDR2 SYGVKD. DNA for the CDR3: TGTGCCATCAGTGAGCCGGGGAGACAGGACACCAACGAGCAGTACTTC. It is translated as CAISEPGRQDTNEQYF.

The V call is TRBV6-1, the J call TRBJ2-7; 8 bases map to TRBD1. Germline trimming cut 8 bases from V and 2 bases from J; bases unmatched to any gene: 5. Germline CDR1 reads MNHNS; CDR2 reads SASEGT. This CDR3 has 13 amino acids. The CDR3 spells CASSGTGPYEQYF. The CDR3, as DNA: TGTGCCAGCTCCGGGACAGGCCCCTACGAGCAGTACTTC.

V usage is TRBV5-1 and J usage is TRBJ2-1, with a weak D call TRBD1 (6 bases). With 0 bases removed from V and 5 bases from J, the gap between germline ends came to 12 bases. Looked up from germline, CDR1 is SGHRS and CDR2 is YFSETQ. The CDR3 contains 15 residues. The CDR3 loop is CASSLEQGIDNEQFF. The CDR3, as DNA: TGCGCCAGCAGCTTGGAGCAGGGGATAGACAATGAGCAGTTCTTC. The whole variable domain, remainder taken from reference TRBV5-1 and TRBJ2-1, is KAGVTQTPRYLIKTRGQQVTLSCSPISGHRSVSWYQQTPGQGLQFLFEYFSETQRNKGNFPGRFSGRQFSNSRSEMNVSTLELGDSALYLCASSLEQGIDNEQFFGPGTRLTVL.

This chain uses TRBV1 with TRBJ2-7; no DNA check was done on the table's D call, TRBD2. TRBV1 is described as a pseudogene. This CDR3 has 16 amino acids. The CDR3, as DNA: TGCACCAGCAGCCAAGACACAGGACTAGCGGGAGTCGAGCAGTACTTC. Protein: CTSSQDTGLAGVEQYF.

This clone has a single count. The V and J genes are TRBV2 and TRBJ2-5; tentatively, D is TRBD1 (5 bases). Trimming shortened V by 1 base and J by 2 bases, and 5 bases separated the two germline ends. CDR3 size: 13 residues. Germline-derived CDR1 and CDR2 are SNHLY and FYNNEI. The CDR3 nucleotides read TGTGCCAGCAGTGAAGGACAGCAAGAGACCCAGTACTTC. Its protein product is CASSEGQQETQYF. Supplemented by reference TRBV2 and TRBJ2-5, the full variable domain reads EPEVTQTPSHQVTQMGQEVILRCVPISNHLYFYWYRQILGQKVEFLVSFYNNEISEKSEIFDDQFSVERPDGSNFTLKIRSTKLEDSAMYFCASSEGQQETQYFGPGTRLLVL.

The chain employs TRBV10-3 and TRBJ2-1, with 9 bases fitting TRBD1. CDR1 and CDR2 from the germline V gene are ENHRY and SYGVKD. The CDR3 is 14 amino acids. With V trimmed by 1 base and J by 7 bases, 2 bases remained unmatched. CDR3 loop: CAISELDRGNEQFF. The CDR3 region has the DNA TGTGCCATCAGTGAGTTGGACAGGGGTAATGAGCAGTTCTTC.

The V and J genes are TRBV2 and TRBJ2-7, with 9 bases identical to TRBD2. The CDR3 spans 14 residues. Germline trimming cut 5 bases from V and 4 bases from J; bases unmatched to any gene: 6. Per germline, CDR1 SNHLY and CDR2 FYNNEI. The CDR3 loop is CASSPSGNGYEQYF. Here the CDR3 DNA reads TGTGCCAGCAGTCCTAGCGGGAACGGTTACGAGCAGTACTTC.

This sequence joins TRBV2 and TRBJ1-4, with 10 positions matching TRBD1. The CDR3 is 17 amino acids. Germline loops: CDR1 SNHLY, CDR2 FYNNEI. V shed 2 bases, J shed 3 bases, and the junction held 6 bases outside the gene matches. The CDR3 spells CASSELGTGAANEKLFF. The CDR3 nucleotides are TGTGCCAGCAGTGAACTTGGGACAGGGGCCGCTAATGAAAAACTGTTTTTT.

V gene TRBV27 combines with J gene TRBJ2-5; TRBD2 matches at 9 bases. The V segment lost 3 bases and the J segment 4 bases; nucleotides outside the gene matches: 9. Germline V gene sequence: CDR1 MNHEY, CDR2 SMNVEV (reference sequence). This CDR3 region has 16 residues. CDR3 nucleotide sequence: TGTGCCAGCAGTTTGTTGCGGGAGGGGGACCGAGAGACCCAGTACTTC. It encodes CASSLLREGDRETQYF.

The chain recombines TRBV7-6 with TRBJ2-3, with TRBD1 matching 9 bases. The germline V gene encodes CDR1 SGHVS and CDR2 FNYEAQ. The CDR3 has 17 residues. The V and J ends lost 1 base and 2 bases, in that order; junction bases with no gene match: 7. CDR3 DNA: TGTGCCAGCAGCTTAGTAGGAGGACAGGGGTCCACAGATACGCAGTATTTT. Translated: CASSLVGGQGSTDTQYF.